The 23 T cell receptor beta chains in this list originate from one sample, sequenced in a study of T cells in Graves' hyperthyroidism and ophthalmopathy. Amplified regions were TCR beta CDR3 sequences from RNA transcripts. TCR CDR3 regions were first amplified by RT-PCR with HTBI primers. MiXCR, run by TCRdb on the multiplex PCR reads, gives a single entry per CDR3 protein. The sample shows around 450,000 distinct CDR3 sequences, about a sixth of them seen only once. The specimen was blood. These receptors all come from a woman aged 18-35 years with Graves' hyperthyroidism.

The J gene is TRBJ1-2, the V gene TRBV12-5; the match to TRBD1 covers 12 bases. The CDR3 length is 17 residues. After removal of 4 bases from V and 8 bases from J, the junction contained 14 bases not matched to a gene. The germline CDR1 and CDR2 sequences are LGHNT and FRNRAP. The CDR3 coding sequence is TGTGCTAGTGGTTCCTCCGGGACAGGGGGCAAGGTAGGGGGCTACACCTTC. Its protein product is CASGSSGTGGKVGGYTF.

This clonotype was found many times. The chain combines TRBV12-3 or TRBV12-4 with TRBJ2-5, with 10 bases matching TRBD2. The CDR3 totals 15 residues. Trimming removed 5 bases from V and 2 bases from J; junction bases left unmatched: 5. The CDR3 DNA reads TGTGCCAGCAGTCTCCTAGCGGGGGTGCAAGAGACCCAGTACTTC. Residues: CASSLLAGVQETQYF.

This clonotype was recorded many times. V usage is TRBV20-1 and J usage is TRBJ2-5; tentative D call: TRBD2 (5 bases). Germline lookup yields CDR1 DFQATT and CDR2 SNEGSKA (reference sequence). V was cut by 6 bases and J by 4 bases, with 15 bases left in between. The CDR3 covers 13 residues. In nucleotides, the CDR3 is TGCAGTGCCAGTAGCGAGGGAAGAGAGACCCAGTACTTC. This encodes CSASSEGRETQYF.

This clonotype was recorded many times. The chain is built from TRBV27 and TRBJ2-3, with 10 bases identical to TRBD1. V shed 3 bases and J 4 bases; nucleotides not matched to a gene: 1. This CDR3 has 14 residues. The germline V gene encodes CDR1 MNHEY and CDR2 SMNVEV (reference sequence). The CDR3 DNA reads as TGTGCCAGCAGTTTTGGGACAGGGGCAGATACGCAGTATTTT. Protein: CASSFGTGADTQYF.

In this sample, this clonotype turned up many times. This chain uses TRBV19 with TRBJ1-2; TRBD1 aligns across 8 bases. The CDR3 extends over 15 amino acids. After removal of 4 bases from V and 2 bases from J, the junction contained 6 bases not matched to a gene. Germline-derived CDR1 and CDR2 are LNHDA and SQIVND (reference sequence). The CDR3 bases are TGTGCCAGTAGTAGCTGGACAGGGACCAACTATGGCTACACCTTC. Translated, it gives CASSSWTGTNYGYTF.

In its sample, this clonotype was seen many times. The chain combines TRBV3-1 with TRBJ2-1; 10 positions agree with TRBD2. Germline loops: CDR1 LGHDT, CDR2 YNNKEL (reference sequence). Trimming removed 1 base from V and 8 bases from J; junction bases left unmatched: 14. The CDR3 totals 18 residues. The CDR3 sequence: CASSQGVLAGEGGHEQFF. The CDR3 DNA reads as TGTGCCAGCAGCCAAGGGGTTCTAGCGGGAGAGGGAGGACATGAGCAGTTCTTC.

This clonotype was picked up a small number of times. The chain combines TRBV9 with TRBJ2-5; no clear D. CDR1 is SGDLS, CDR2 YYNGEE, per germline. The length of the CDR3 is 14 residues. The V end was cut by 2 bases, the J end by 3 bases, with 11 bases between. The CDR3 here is CASSVRAIEETQYF. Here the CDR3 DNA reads TGTGCCAGCAGCGTCCGGGCCATCGAAGAGACCCAGTACTTC. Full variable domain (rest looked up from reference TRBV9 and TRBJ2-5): DSGVTQTPKHLITATGQRVTLRCSPRSGDLSVYWYQQSLDQGLQFLIQYYNGEERAKGNILERFSAQQFPDLHSELNLSSLELGDSALYFCASSVRAIEETQYFGPGTRLLVL.

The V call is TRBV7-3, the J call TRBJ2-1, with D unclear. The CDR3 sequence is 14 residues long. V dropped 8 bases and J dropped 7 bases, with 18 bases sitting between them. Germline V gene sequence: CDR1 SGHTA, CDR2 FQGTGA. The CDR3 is CASSRRGNVNEQFF. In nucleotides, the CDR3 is TGTGCCAGCTCCCGGAGAGGCAACGTTAATGAGCAGTTCTTC.

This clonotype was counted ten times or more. The CDR3 here is CASRFNRARTDTQYF. CDR3 DNA sequence: TGTGCCAGCAGATTTAACCGGGCCCGCACAGATACGCAGTATTTT. The chain recombines TRBV11-2 with TRBJ2-3, with no clear D. CDR1 and CDR2 (germline): SGHAT, FQNNGV. The CDR3 is made up of 15 amino acids. V shed 6 bases and J shed 1 base, with 14 bases lying between them. Using reference TRBV11-2 and TRBJ2-3 for the parts outside the CDR3, the full variable domain is EAGVAQSPRYKIIEKRQSVAFWCNPISGHATLYWYQQILGQGPKLLIQFQNNGVVDDSQLPKDRFSAERLKGVDSTLKIQPAKLEDSAVYLCASRFNRARTDTQYFGPGTRLTVL.

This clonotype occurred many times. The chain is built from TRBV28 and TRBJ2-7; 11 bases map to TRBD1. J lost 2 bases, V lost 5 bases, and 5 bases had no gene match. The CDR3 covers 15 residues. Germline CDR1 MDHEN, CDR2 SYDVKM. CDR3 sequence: CASSPDRGPPYEQYF. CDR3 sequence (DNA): TGTGCCAGCAGTCCGGACAGGGGGCCTCCCTACGAGCAGTACTTC.

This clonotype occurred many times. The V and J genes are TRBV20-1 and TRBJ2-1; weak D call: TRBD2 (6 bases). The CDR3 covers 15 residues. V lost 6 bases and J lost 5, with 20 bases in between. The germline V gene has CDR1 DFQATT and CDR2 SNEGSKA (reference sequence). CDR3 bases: TGCAGTGCGCTTGAAGGGATAGCGGCGCACAATGAGCAGTTCTTC. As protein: CSALEGIAAHNEQFF.

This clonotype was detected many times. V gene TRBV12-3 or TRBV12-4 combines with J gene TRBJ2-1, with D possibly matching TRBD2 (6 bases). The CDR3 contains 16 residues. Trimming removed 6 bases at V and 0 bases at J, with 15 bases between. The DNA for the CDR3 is TGTGCCAGCAGCCGACCCCGGGGGAGCTCCTACAATGAGCAGTTCTTC. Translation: CASSRPRGSSYNEQFF.

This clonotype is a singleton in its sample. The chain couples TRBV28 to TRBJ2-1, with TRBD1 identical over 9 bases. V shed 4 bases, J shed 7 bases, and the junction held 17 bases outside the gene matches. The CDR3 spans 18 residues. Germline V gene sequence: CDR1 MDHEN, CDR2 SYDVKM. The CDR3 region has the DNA TGTGCCAGCAGTTCGTTGGGGCGGGGACAGGGAATTCGTAATGAGCAGTTCTTC. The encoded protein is CASSSLGRGQGIRNEQFF.

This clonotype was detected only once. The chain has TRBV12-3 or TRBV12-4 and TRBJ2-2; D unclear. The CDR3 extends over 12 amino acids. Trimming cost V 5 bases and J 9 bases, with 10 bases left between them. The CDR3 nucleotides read TGTGCCAGCAGTCCCGTGGGTCGGGAGCTGTTTTTT. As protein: CASSPVGRELFF.

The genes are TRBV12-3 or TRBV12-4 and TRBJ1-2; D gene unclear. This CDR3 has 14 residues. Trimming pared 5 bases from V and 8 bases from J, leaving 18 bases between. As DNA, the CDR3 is TGTGCCAGCAGTATTCAGACTGGCCTGGAGGGCTACACCTTC. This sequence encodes CASSIQTGLEGYTF.

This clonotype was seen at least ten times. The DNA for the CDR3 is TGTGCCAGCAGTTTAAGAAGGCGGACTAGCGGGCTTAAGAACACCGGGGAGCTGTTTTTT. This gives the protein CASSLRRRTSGLKNTGELFF. V is TRBV12-3 or TRBV12-4 and J is TRBJ2-2, with 11 bases aligning to TRBD2. The CDR3 is 20 amino acids. The ends lost 2 bases at V and 1 base at J; junction bases unmatched: 12.

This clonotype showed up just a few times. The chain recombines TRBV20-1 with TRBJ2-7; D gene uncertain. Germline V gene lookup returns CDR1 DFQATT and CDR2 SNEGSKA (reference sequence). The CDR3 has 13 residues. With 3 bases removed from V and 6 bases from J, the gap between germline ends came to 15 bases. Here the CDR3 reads CSARDPISAEQYF. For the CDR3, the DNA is TGCAGTGCTAGGGACCCCATTTCGGCCGAGCAGTACTTC.

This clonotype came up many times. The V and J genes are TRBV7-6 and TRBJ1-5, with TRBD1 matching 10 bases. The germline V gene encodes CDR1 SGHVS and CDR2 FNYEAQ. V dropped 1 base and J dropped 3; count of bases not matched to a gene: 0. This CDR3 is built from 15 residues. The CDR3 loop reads CASSLGQGANQPQHF. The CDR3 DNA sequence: TGTGCCAGCAGCTTAGGACAGGGGGCCAATCAGCCCCAGCATTTT.

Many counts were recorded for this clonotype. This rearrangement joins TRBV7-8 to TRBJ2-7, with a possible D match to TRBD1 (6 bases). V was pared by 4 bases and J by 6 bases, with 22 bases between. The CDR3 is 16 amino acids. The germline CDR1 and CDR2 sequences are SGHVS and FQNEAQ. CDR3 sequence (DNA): TGTGCCAGCAGCTCCCGGTCAGGGACACCGCTCGGCGAGCAGTACTTC. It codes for CASSSRSGTPLGEQYF.

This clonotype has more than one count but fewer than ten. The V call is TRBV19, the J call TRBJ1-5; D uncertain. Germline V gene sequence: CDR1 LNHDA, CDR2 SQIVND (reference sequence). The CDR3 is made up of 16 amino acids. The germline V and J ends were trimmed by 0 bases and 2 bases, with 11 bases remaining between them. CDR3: CASSIEWGWGNQPQHF. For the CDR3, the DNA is TGTGCCAGTAGTATAGAGTGGGGATGGGGCAATCAGCCCCAGCATTTT. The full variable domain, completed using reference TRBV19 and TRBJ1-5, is DGGITQSPKYLFRKEGQNVTLSCEQNLNHDAMYWYRQDPGQGLRLIYYSQIVNDFQKGDIAEGYSVSREKKESFPLTVTSAQKNPTAFYLCASSIEWGWGNQPQHFGDGTRLSIL.

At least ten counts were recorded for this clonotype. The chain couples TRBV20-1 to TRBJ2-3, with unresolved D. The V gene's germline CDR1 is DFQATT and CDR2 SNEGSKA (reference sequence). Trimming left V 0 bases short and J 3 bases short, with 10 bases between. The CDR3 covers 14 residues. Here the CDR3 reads CSARDGVGTDTQYF. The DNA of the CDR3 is TGCAGTGCTAGAGATGGGGTAGGGACAGATACGCAGTATTTT.

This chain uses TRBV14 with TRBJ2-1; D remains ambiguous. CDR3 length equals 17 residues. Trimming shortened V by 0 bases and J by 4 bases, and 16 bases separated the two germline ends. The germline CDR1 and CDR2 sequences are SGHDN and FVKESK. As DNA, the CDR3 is TGTGCCAGCAGCCAAGATAAGCGTATCCTTAGTTACAATGAGCAGTTCTTC. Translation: CASSQDKRILSYNEQFF.

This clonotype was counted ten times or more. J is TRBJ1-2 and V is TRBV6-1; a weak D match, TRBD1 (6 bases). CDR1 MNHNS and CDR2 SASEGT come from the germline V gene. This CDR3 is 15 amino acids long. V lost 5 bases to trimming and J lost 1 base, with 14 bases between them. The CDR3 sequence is CASSFYREGNYGYTF. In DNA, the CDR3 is TGTGCCAGCAGTTTTTACAGGGAGGGTAACTATGGCTACACCTTC.